The 2 T cell receptor beta chains below were found in one sample sequenced in a study of blood T cells in healthy people across ages. The use of a sample-barcoded 5' primer and a J-beta primer mix characterized a second PCR of roughly 7 to 11 cycles. Each CDR3 protein is one row after TCRdb ran MiXCR on the 5' RACE reads. The sample lists around 1,600,000 distinct CDR3 sequences; 35% to 45% were seen once. Sequences were obtained from blood. The receptors stem from a woman between 18 and 30 years old in good health.

This clonotype was seen only a few times. This chain links TRBV5-1 with TRBJ2-3; 8 bases are a match to TRBD1. Trimming cost V 6 bases and J 5 bases; bases outside gene matches: 5. This CDR3 contains 13 residues. The germline V gene encodes CDR1 SGHRS and CDR2 YFSETQ. The CDR3 nucleotides read TGCGCCAGCACAGGGGGCAGGAAAGATACGCAGTATTTT. Amino acid sequence: CASTGGRKDTQYF. Supplemented by reference TRBV5-1 and TRBJ2-3, the full variable domain reads KAGVTQTPRYLIKTRGQQVTLSCSPISGHRSVSWYQQTPGQGLQFLFEYFSETQRNKGNFPGRFSGRQFSNSRSEMNVSTLELGDSALYLCASTGGRKDTQYFGPGTRLTVL.

This clonotype was seen repeatedly, ten times or more. This rearrangement joins TRBV2 to TRBJ2-3; no firm D call. V was shortened by 2 bases and J by 5 bases, with 5 bases between the two germline ends. The CDR3 spans 12 residues. Germline CDR1 and CDR2: SNHLY and FYNNEI. CDR3 sequence reads: CASSENGDTQYF. CDR3 nucleotide sequence: TGTGCCAGCAGTGAAAACGGAGATACGCAGTATTTT.